These 13 T cell receptor beta chains came from one sample sequenced in a study of T cell repertoires in cytomegalovirus infection (dated by TCRdb to the late 2010s). The sequencer listed for this sample is Illumina HiSeq 1500. The public reads were reprocessed in TCRdb via fastp at Q25 and MiXCR, keeping in-frame beta chains. Merged by CDR3 protein, the rows form single entries marked with the most common genes and DNA. Here the sample has around 70,000 distinct CDR3 sequences; over 3.5% occur a single time. About 20% of the sample goes to the ten largest clones. The sequenced material came from PBMCs. The source is a human donor in good health (CMV status not recorded). Some clones in this sample may be carry-over from other donors' samples.

This clonotype turned up a few times. The chain has TRBV10-3 and TRBJ2-1; 8 bases are shared with TRBD2. From germline, CDR1 is ENHRY and CDR2 SYGVKD. V was pared by 8 bases and J by 6 bases, with 3 bases of the junction left unmatched. The CDR3 length is 12 residues. DNA for the CDR3: TGTGCCATCTCCGGGACTAGCAATGAGCAGTTCTTC. As protein: CAISGTSNEQFF.

This clonotype was detected many times. The V gene is TRBV12-3 or TRBV12-4, the J gene TRBJ2-4; 8 positions agree with TRBD1. V lost 8 bases and J lost 8; bases outside the gene matches: 5. This CDR3 spans 12 amino acids. The CDR3 here is CASGTGQDIQYF. The CDR3, as DNA: TGTGCCAGCGGGACAGGACAGGACATTCAGTACTTC.

In its sample, this clonotype was seen many times. The chain uses TRBV7-2 and TRBJ1-2, with D hard to call. Germline V CDR1 and CDR2: SGHTA, FQGNSA. V was pared by 2 bases and J by 0 bases, with 13 bases between. This CDR3 is 16 amino acids long. CDR3 DNA sequence: TGTGCCAGCAGCTTACAACCCGGTACCTCTAACTATGGCTACACCTTC. Translated, it gives CASSLQPGTSNYGYTF.

Many counts were recorded for this clonotype. The V gene is TRBV19, the J gene TRBJ1-3, with no clear D. CDR1 is LNHDA and CDR2 is SQIVND in the germline V gene (reference sequence). Trimming stripped 1 base from V and 0 bases from J, with 10 bases between. The CDR3 consists of 16 residues. The CDR3, as DNA: TGTGCCAGTAGTATAGTTTGGAGCAACTCTGGAAACACCATATATTTT. Translated, it gives CASSIVWSNSGNTIYF.

This clonotype was recorded many times. V and J are TRBV7-2 and TRBJ1-3; possible D gene TRBD1, 5 bases. V was shortened by 5 bases and J by 0 bases, with 17 bases between the two germline ends. Germline V gives CDR1 SGHTA, CDR2 FQGNSA. This CDR3 has 17 residues. As DNA, the CDR3 is TGTGCCAGCAGCAAGGACATGGGGTCCTACTCTGGAAACACCATATATTTT. This codes for CASSKDMGSYSGNTIYF.

This clonotype was found many times. The chain uses TRBV29-1 and TRBJ1-1; D is perhaps TRBD1 (6 bases). V dropped 3 bases and J dropped 0 bases, with 14 bases sitting between them. Germline CDR1 reads SQVTM; CDR2 reads ANQGSEA. The CDR3 spans 15 residues. Written as DNA, the CDR3 is TGCAGCGTTGATGGTAAGGGGGTGATGAACACTGAAGCTTTCTTT. This codes for CSVDGKGVMNTEAFF.

This clonotype was counted ten times or more. This chain links TRBV7-9 with TRBJ1-1; D uncertain. Germline CDR1 and CDR2: SEHNR and FQNEAQ (reference sequence). This CDR3 spans 12 amino acids. Trimming left V 1 base short and J 5 bases short, with 5 bases between. The CDR3 DNA follows: TGTGCCAGCAGCTTAGGACCGACTGAAGCTTTCTTT. Its protein product is CASSLGPTEAFF.

The sample holds many counts of this clonotype. The rearrangement uses TRBV7-9 and TRBJ2-1; D may be TRBD2 (6 bases). The CDR3 runs 15 residues. Germline CDR1 and CDR2: SEHNR and FQNEAQ (reference sequence). The V end lost 6 bases, the J end lost 6 bases, and 18 bases lay between the germline ends. CDR3 residues: CASSTGLKAANEQFF. CDR3 DNA: TGTGCCAGCAGTACAGGACTAAAGGCCGCCAATGAGCAGTTCTTC.

This clonotype was counted at least ten times. The chain carries TRBV7-2 and TRBJ1-6; 7 bases agree with TRBD1. The V gene's germline CDR1 is SGHTA and CDR2 FQGNSA. V dropped 5 bases and J dropped 6; count of bases not matched to a gene: 10. The CDR3 covers 16 residues. CDR3 region: CASSRKTGTLNSPLHF. The CDR3 nucleotides read TGTGCCAGCAGCCGAAAGACAGGGACCCTTAATTCACCCCTCCACTTT. Using reference TRBV7-2 and TRBJ1-6 for the parts outside the CDR3, the full variable domain is GAGVSQSPSNKVTEKGKDVELRCDPISGHTALYWYRQSLGQGLEFLIYFQGNSAPDKSGLPSDRFSAERTGGSVSTLTIQRTQQEDSAVYLCASSRKTGTLNSPLHFGNGTRLTVT.

The V gene is TRBV7-2, the J gene TRBJ2-4; D perhaps matches TRBD2 (7 bases). Germline V gene data show CDR1 as SGHTA and CDR2 as FQGNSA. V dropped 1 base and J dropped 0 bases, with 10 bases sitting between them. The CDR3 covers 16 residues. The DNA of the CDR3 is TGTGCCAGCAGCTTAGGAGGGGGGGCAGCCAAAAACATTCAGTACTTC. Protein product: CASSLGGGAAKNIQYF.

This clonotype was detected ten times or more. The chain carries TRBV5-6 and TRBJ2-3; TRBD2 matches at 8 bases. The CDR3 is 15 residues long. The V gene's germline CDR1 is SGHDT and CDR2 YYEEEE. V gave up 4 bases and J gave up 7 bases; unmatched junction bases: 11. CDR3: CASSLRGGQGYTQYF. DNA of the CDR3: TGTGCCAGCAGCCTCCGGGGGGGCCAGGGGTATACGCAGTATTTT.

This clonotype showed up many times. The chain recombines TRBV11-2 with TRBJ2-5; D not resolved. CDR3 size: 14 residues. The V end lost 5 bases, the J end lost 0 bases, and 10 bases lay between the germline ends. The germline CDR1 and CDR2 sequences are SGHAT and FQNNGV. The DNA of the CDR3 is TGTGCCAGCAGCCCCGTATATTACCAAGAGACCCAGTACTTC. Translating gives CASSPVYYQETQYF.

This clonotype has ten or more counts. The chain joins TRBV7-2 to TRBJ2-3; D is perhaps TRBD2 (5 bases). There are 14 residues in the CDR3. CDR1 and CDR2 from the germline V gene are SGHTA and FQGNSA. V lost 3 bases, J lost 7 bases, and 14 bases lay in between. The CDR3 DNA follows: TGTGCCAGCAGCTTCTCTGACGGGGAGTATACGCAGTATTTT. It encodes CASSFSDGEYTQYF.